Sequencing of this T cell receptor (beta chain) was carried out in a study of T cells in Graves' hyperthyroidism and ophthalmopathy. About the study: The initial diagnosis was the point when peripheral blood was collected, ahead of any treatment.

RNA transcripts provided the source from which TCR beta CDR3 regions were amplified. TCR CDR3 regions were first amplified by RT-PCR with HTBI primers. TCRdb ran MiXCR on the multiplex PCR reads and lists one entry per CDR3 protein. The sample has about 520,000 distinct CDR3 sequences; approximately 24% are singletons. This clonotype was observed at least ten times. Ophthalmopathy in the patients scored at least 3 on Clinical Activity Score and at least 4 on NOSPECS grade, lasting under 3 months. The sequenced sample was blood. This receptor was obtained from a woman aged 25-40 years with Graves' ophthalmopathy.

For the CDR3, the DNA is TGTGCCAGCAGTTTGGCGACTAGCGGGGGGACCTCTAGCACAGATACGCAGTATTTT. As protein: CASSLATSGGTSSTDTQYF. The V gene is TRBV12-3 or TRBV12-4, the J gene TRBJ2-3, with 13 bases aligning to TRBD2. V trimming: 3 bases; J trimming: 0 bases; junction bases outside the gene matches: 9. The CDR3 extends over 19 amino acids.